Following are 4 T cell receptor beta chains from one sample sequenced in a study of T-cell memory formation after mild COVID-19. TCRdb recomputed calls from the 5' RACE reads with MiXCR, one row per CDR3 protein. This sample has about 560,000 distinct CDR3 sequences, with 15% to 20% found just once. The sequencing sample was made of PBMCs or a T cell subset sorted from them (not recorded which). These receptors were obtained from an adult woman who had mild COVID-19 (a few samples of this study predate the infection). Cell type and time point are not known.

This clonotype was counted only a few times. The chain carries TRBV6-2 or TRBV6-3 and TRBJ1-1, with 9 bases that match TRBD1. V gave up 4 bases and J gave up 6 bases; unmatched junction bases: 0. CDR3 length equals 12 residues. Germline loops: CDR1 MNHEY, CDR2 SVGEGT. CDR3 in amino acids: CASSWDRAEAFF. The CDR3, as DNA: TGTGCCAGCAGTTGGGACAGGGCTGAAGCTTTCTTT.

This clonotype appeared a few times. The rearrangement links TRBV25-1 to TRBJ2-5, with 10 positions matching TRBD1. CDR3 length equals 16 residues. Looked up from germline, CDR1 is MGHDK and CDR2 is SYGVNS. Unmatched junction bases numbered 5, after V lost 2 bases and J lost 2 bases. CDR3 bases: TGTGCCAGCAGTGAAGGGGGGGGACAGGGGCAAGAGACCCAGTACTTC. Its protein product is CASSEGGGQGQETQYF.

The chain recombines TRBV15 with TRBJ2-3, with D possibly being TRBD1 (5 bases). The CDR3 is 15 residues long. Germline loops: CDR1 LNHNV, CDR2 YYDKDF (reference sequence). Trimming removed 0 bases from V and 2 bases from J, with 9 bases in between. Here the CDR3 DNA reads TGTGCCACCAGCAGAGAAGGGGTATTCACAGATACGCAGTATTTT. It is translated as CATSREGVFTDTQYF.

This clonotype was found a few times. This chain links TRBV20-1 with TRBJ2-7; TRBD2 agrees at 8 bases. After removal of 0 bases from V and 6 bases from J, the junction contained 10 bases not matched to a gene. The CDR3 covers 15 residues. Germline V gene sequence: CDR1 DFQATT, CDR2 SNEGSKA (reference sequence). The CDR3 protein is CSARDFGGRFTEQYF. CDR3 nucleotides: TGCAGTGCTAGAGATTTCGGCGGGAGGTTCACCGAGCAGTACTTC.